This T cell receptor (beta chain) was documented in a study of OX40 agonist ivuxolimab in advanced cancers. About the study: Ivuxolimab is an agonistic anti-OX40 (CD134) antibody, and patients were treated with it.

The method was immunoSEQ multiplex PCR; TCRdb's version includes in-frame clones alone and lacks a portion of them. The sample has roughly 66,000 clones; less than 90% are singletons. This CDR3 region has 18 residues. The germline V and J ends were trimmed by 8 bases and 2 bases, with 27 bases remaining between them. Germline CDR1 is SGHDN and CDR2 is FVKESK. Overall study results and limits: Blood T cells, both CD4+ and CD8+, expanded clonally by week 6 at 0.1 to 3.0 mg/kg.

Of note for this clone: Its antigen is currently unknown.

Material: CD4+ or CD8+ T cells sorted from blood, obtained in a trial of the OX40 agonist ivuxolimab. The sequence was obtained from an adult with an advanced solid tumor such as melanoma, head and neck, liver or kidney cancer. The chain links TRBV14 to TRBJ2-5, with D possibly matching TRBD2 (5 bases). The CDR3 bases are TGTGCCAGCCGGAGCGGAACCCCCTCCAGACGAAGTCAAGAGACCCAGTACTTC. Translation: CASRSGTPSRRSQETQYF.